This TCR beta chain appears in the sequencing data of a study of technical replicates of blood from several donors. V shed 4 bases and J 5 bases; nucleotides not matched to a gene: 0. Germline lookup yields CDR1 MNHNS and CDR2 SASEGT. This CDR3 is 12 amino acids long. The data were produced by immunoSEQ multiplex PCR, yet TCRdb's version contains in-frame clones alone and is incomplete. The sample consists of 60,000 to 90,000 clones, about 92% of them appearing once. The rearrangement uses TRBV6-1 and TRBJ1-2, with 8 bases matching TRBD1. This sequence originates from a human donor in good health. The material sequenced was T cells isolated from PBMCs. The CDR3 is CASSGTGYGYTF. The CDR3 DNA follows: TGTGCCAGCAGTGGGACAGGGTATGGCTACACCTTC.